A selection of T cell receptor beta chains follows, all from one sample in a study of CD8 T cells in Susac syndrome. One entry per CDR3 protein, called by TCRdb with MiXCR from the immunoSEQ multiplex PCR reads. Of 80,000 or so distinct CDR3 sequences in the sample, more than 85% were seen once. The sequenced sample was CD4+ T cells from PBMCs. The receptors derive from a human donor with Susac syndrome. Each CDR3 is given with its conserved first and last residue. A clone size is listed for some rows: how often the clone was seen (once, few, many), or a class if it is expanded.

-,15,TRBJ2-2,TRBV20-1,CSARTQGTNTGELFF
-,14,TRBJ2-1,TRBV5-1,CASSLRQGINEQFF
-,15,TRBJ2-2,TRBV7-9,CASSLRVENTGELFF
-,14,TRBJ1-4,TRBV5-1,CASSSTGANEKLFF
-,18,TRBJ2-7,TRBV18,CASSRPDRELRKFYEQYF
-,13,TRBJ1-2,TRBV24-1,CATSDSSFVGYTF
-,15,TRBJ2-7,TRBV12-3/TRBV12-4,CASSPTRQSYYEQYF
-,16,TRBJ2-3,TRBV6-5,CASSSHRGQGSDTQYF
once,14,TRBJ2-3,TRBV19,CASSTTTSGSTQYF
-,15,TRBJ1-3,TRBV5-6,CASSLFGSSGNTIYF
few,15,TRBJ2-3,TRBV25-1,CASSDDRVWADTQYF
-,19,TRBJ2-1,TRBV24-1,CATSDLGAHRESSYNEQFF
-,16,TRBJ1-1,TRBV20-1,CSAREEGRAVRTEAFF
-,14,TRBJ2-5,TRBV20-1,CSARARGEGETQYF
once,13,TRBJ2-7,TRBV5-6,CASNLQGPYEQYF
-,12,TRBJ2-1,TRBV7-2,CASSSRVNEQFF
-,13,TRBJ1-2,TRBV3-1,CASRLRASYGYTF
-,16,TRBJ2-1,TRBV3-1,CASSQRGGSSYNEQFF
once,15,TRBJ2-1,TRBV6-4,CASSLLAGGMNEQFF
-,14,TRBJ2-7,TRBV12-3/TRBV12-4,CASSPTNLRGEQYF
-,15,TRBJ2-1,TRBV6-5,CASSLTGGSYNEQFF
-,15,TRBJ2-5,TRBV7-7,CASSQGQGSVETQYF